This is a list of T cell receptor beta chains from one sample in a study of blood T cell repertoires in COVID-19. Using immunoSEQ multiplex PCR, the repertoire was profiled, and TCRdb retains in-frame clones only, with some absent. The data contain 350,000 or so clones, about 87% of them singletons. The sequenced material came from peripheral blood. Receptors were obtained from a woman aged 25-40 years with COVID-19, enrolled during active disease. CDR3s include the opening cysteine and the closing phenylalanine or tryptophan. Fields, in order: D gene, V gene, clone size, J gene, CDR3 DNA, CDR3 protein. D genes are given only for firm matches. Only some rows state a clone size, as once, few, many or a class for expanded clones.

D gene: TRBD1; V gene: TRBV28; clone size: .; J gene: TRBJ2-7; CDR3 DNA: TGTGCCAGCAGTTTATTCGGCAGGGGGCGATCGGTGGCCTACGAGCAGTACTTC; CDR3 protein: CASSLFGRGRSVAYEQYF
D gene: TRBD1; V gene: TRBV3-1/TRBV3-2; clone size: .; J gene: TRBJ2-3; CDR3 DNA: TGTGCCAGCAGCCAGACAGGGAAAGATACGCAGTATTTT; CDR3 protein: CASSQTGKDTQYF
D gene: .; V gene: TRBV7-9; clone size: once; J gene: TRBJ2-2; CDR3 DNA: TGTGCCAGCAGCGGACATTCGAACACCGGGGAGCTGTTTTTT; CDR3 protein: CASSGHSNTGELFF
D gene: .; V gene: TRBV5-4; clone size: .; J gene: TRBJ2-5; CDR3 DNA: TGTGCCAGCAGCTTGGATTCGGGGACTTACCAAGAGACCCAGTACTTC; CDR3 protein: CASSLDSGTYQETQYF
D gene: TRBD1; V gene: TRBV28; clone size: .; J gene: TRBJ1-5; CDR3 DNA: TGTGCCAGCAGTTTAGGCAGGGGGCTGCGTCAGCCCCAGCATTTT; CDR3 protein: CASSLGRGLRQPQHF
D gene: TRBD1; V gene: TRBV19; clone size: .; J gene: TRBJ1-4; CDR3 DNA: TGTGCCAGTAGTATCCGGACAGGGAATTTGGCGGATGAAAAACTGTTTTTT; CDR3 protein: CASSIRTGNLADEKLFF
D gene: .; V gene: TRBV7-9; clone size: .; J gene: TRBJ1-4; CDR3 DNA: TGTGCCAGCAGCTTAGCCCCCAATAATGAAAAACTGTTTTTT; CDR3 protein: CASSLAPNNEKLFF
D gene: TRBD1; V gene: TRBV7-8; clone size: .; J gene: TRBJ1-2; CDR3 DNA: TGTGCCAGCAGCTTAGACAGGGGACGAGCCTATGGCTACACCTTC; CDR3 protein: CASSLDRGRAYGYTF
D gene: TRBD2; V gene: TRBV19; clone size: many; J gene: TRBJ2-5; CDR3 DNA: TGTGCCAGTAGTGGAGCGGGAGGAGAGACCCAGTACTTC; CDR3 protein: CASSGAGGETQYF
D gene: .; V gene: TRBV5-1; clone size: .; J gene: TRBJ1-1; CDR3 DNA: TGCGCCAGCAGCTTGGTTTTGGGAGAAAACACTGAAGCTTTCTTT; CDR3 protein: CASSLVLGENTEAFF
D gene: TRBD2; V gene: TRBV2; clone size: .; J gene: TRBJ2-2; CDR3 DNA: TGTGCCAGCAGGTCCGGGACTAGCACCGGGGAGCTGTTTTTT; CDR3 protein: CASRSGTSTGELFF
D gene: TRBD1; V gene: TRBV7-9; clone size: .; J gene: TRBJ1-5; CDR3 DNA: TGTGCCAGCAGTTATACAGGGGCCAATCAGCCCCAGCATTTT; CDR3 protein: CASSYTGANQPQHF
D gene: .; V gene: TRBV7-2; clone size: .; J gene: TRBJ1-2; CDR3 DNA: TGTGCCAGCAGCCTTACCCTCGGGGGGGATGGCGGCTACACCTTC; CDR3 protein: CASSLTLGGDGGYTF
D gene: .; V gene: TRBV27; clone size: .; J gene: TRBJ1-6; CDR3 DNA: TGTGCCAGCAGTTTGGCGGTGGGTCCTAATTCACCCCTCCACTTT; CDR3 protein: CASSLAVGPNSPLHF
D gene: TRBD1; V gene: TRBV4-2; clone size: .; J gene: TRBJ1-6; CDR3 DNA: TGTGCCAGCAGCCAAGATACCCCCAGGACAGGAGCAAATTCACCCCTCCACTTT; CDR3 protein: CASSQDTPRTGANSPLHF
D gene: .; V gene: TRBV7-2; clone size: .; J gene: TRBJ2-5; CDR3 DNA: TGTGCCAGCAGCTTACATCAGGGGACCCAGTACTTC; CDR3 protein: CASSLHQGTQYF
D gene: TRBD1; V gene: TRBV5-4; clone size: .; J gene: TRBJ2-3; CDR3 DNA: TGTGCCAGCAGCGCACCCAGGGGGCTGACAGATACGCAGTATTTT; CDR3 protein: CASSAPRGLTDTQYF
D gene: .; V gene: TRBV4-3; clone size: .; J gene: TRBJ2-3; CDR3 DNA: TGCGCCAGCAGCCCGCGTCTCGGCACTGGAGCAGATACGCAGTATTTT; CDR3 protein: CASSPRLGTGADTQYF
D gene: TRBD1; V gene: TRBV18; clone size: once; J gene: TRBJ1-4; CDR3 DNA: TGTGCCAGCTCACCCTCCCGGACAGGGGACGAAAAACTGTTTTTT; CDR3 protein: CASSPSRTGDEKLFF
D gene: .; V gene: TRBV5-1; clone size: .; J gene: TRBJ1-1; CDR3 DNA: TGCGCCAGCAGCTTCGGACAGACAAACACTGAAGCTTTCTTT; CDR3 protein: CASSFGQTNTEAFF
D gene: .; V gene: TRBV28; clone size: .; J gene: TRBJ1-1; CDR3 DNA: TGTGCCAGCAATACAGCAGGGGCGGACACTGAAGCTTTCTTT; CDR3 protein: CASNTAGADTEAFF
D gene: .; V gene: TRBV6-1; clone size: .; J gene: TRBJ2-7; CDR3 DNA: TGTGCCAGCAGTGAATACGTGACAGACCCCTCGGTTGGCGAGCAGTACTTC; CDR3 protein: CASSEYVTDPSVGEQYF
D gene: TRBD1; V gene: TRBV29-1; clone size: .; J gene: TRBJ1-2; CDR3 DNA: TGCAGCGTCCTCGGACAGGGCAGCTACACCTTC; CDR3 protein: CSVLGQGSYTF
D gene: TRBD1; V gene: TRBV18; clone size: .; J gene: TRBJ1-1; CDR3 DNA: TGTGCCAGCTCACCTAGCCTCGCGGGACAGGGCACTGAAGCTTTCTTT; CDR3 protein: CASSPSLAGQGTEAFF
D gene: .; V gene: TRBV24-1; clone size: .; J gene: TRBJ2-7; CDR3 DNA: TGTGCCACCAGTGATACCCGGAGCACTACCTACGAGCAGTACTTC; CDR3 protein: CATSDTRSTTYEQYF
D gene: .; V gene: TRBV2; clone size: .; J gene: TRBJ1-1; CDR3 DNA: TGTGCCAGCAGGCGGGGGGGGACAGAAGCTTTCTTT; CDR3 protein: CASRRGGTEAFF
D gene: TRBD1; V gene: TRBV11-3; clone size: .; J gene: TRBJ1-4; CDR3 DNA: TGTGCCAGCAGCCACCGACAGGGCTCTAATGAAAAACTGTTTTTT; CDR3 protein: CASSHRQGSNEKLFF
D gene: TRBD2; V gene: TRBV6-4; clone size: .; J gene: TRBJ2-1; CDR3 DNA: TGTGCCAGCAGTAGGACTAGCGGGGGTCGGGATGAGCAGTTCTTC; CDR3 protein: CASSRTSGGRDEQFF
D gene: .; V gene: TRBV9; clone size: .; J gene: TRBJ1-2; CDR3 DNA: TGTGCCAGCAGCCCGGGCGGGGCAGGCTACACCTTC; CDR3 protein: CASSPGGAGYTF
D gene: TRBD1; V gene: TRBV5-1; clone size: .; J gene: TRBJ1-2; CDR3 DNA: TGCGCCAGCAGCTTGGCCCCGGGACAGGCTAACTATGGCTACACCTTC; CDR3 protein: CASSLAPGQANYGYTF
D gene: .; V gene: TRBV7-9; clone size: few; J gene: TRBJ2-2; CDR3 DNA: TGTGCCAGCAGCTGGTCGGGCGGGGAGCTGTTTTTT; CDR3 protein: CASSWSGGELFF
D gene: .; V gene: TRBV6-6; clone size: .; J gene: TRBJ1-5; CDR3 DNA: TGTGCCAGCAGTTCCCTACGGACAGCGAGCAATCAGCCCCAGCATTTT; CDR3 protein: CASSSLRTASNQPQHF
D gene: .; V gene: TRBV19; clone size: .; J gene: TRBJ1-2; CDR3 DNA: TGTGCCAGTAGCTACTCGTTACTGTTACACTATGGCTACACCTTC; CDR3 protein: CASSYSLLLHYGYTF
D gene: .; V gene: TRBV19; clone size: .; J gene: TRBJ1-6; CDR3 DNA: TGTGCCAGTACCCCGACAGCGAGCTCCTATAATTCACCCCTCCACTTT; CDR3 protein: CASTPTASSYNSPLHF
D gene: .; V gene: TRBV5-1; clone size: once; J gene: TRBJ2-6; CDR3 DNA: TGCGCCAGCAGCTTGGGCGGTCCCCGAGGTGGGGCCAACGTCCTGACTTTC; CDR3 protein: CASSLGGPRGGANVLTF
D gene: TRBD2; V gene: TRBV6-4; clone size: .; J gene: TRBJ2-3; CDR3 DNA: TGTGCCAGCAGTGACTCGCGGGAGGATACGCAGTATTTT; CDR3 protein: CASSDSREDTQYF
D gene: TRBD1; V gene: TRBV27; clone size: few; J gene: TRBJ2-7; CDR3 DNA: TGTGCCAGCGTGGGACAGGGCTACGAGCAGTACTTC; CDR3 protein: CASVGQGYEQYF